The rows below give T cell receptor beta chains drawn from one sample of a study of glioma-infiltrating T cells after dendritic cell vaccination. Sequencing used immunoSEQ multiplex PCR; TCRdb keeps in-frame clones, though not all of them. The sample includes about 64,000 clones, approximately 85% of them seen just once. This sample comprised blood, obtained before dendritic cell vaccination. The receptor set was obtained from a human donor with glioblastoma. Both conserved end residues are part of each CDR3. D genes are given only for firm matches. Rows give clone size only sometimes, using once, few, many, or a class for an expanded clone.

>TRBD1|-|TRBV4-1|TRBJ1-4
TGCGCCAGCAGCACCCTTAAACGACAGGGAACTAATGAAAAACTGTTTTTT
CASSTLKRQGTNEKLFF
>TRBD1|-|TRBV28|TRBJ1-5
TGTGCCACCGGACAGGGGAAGCAGCCCCAGCATTTT
CATGQGKQPQHF
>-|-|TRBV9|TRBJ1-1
TGTGCCAGCAGCGTAGGGGGGCAAACTATGAACACTGAAGCTTTCTTT
CASSVGGQTMNTEAFF
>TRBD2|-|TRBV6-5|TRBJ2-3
TGTGCCAGCTGCATCCGGGGGGGAGCAGATACGCAGTATTTT
CASCIRGGADTQYF
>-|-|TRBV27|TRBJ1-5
TGTGCCAGCAGTCCCCGGACTGCTAGCAATCAGCCCCAGCATTTT
CASSPRTASNQPQHF
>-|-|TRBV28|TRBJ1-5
TGTGCCAGCAGTTCTCAACCGGGGTATTACAATCAGCCCCAGCATTTT
CASSSQPGYYNQPQHF
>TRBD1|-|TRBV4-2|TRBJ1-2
TGTGCCAGCAGCCAGGGACAGGACTATGGCTACACCTTC
CASSQGQDYGYTF
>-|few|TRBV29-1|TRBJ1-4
TGCAGCGTTGCCGAACAGGGCGGCGTCGAAAAACTGTTTTTT
CSVAEQGGVEKLFF
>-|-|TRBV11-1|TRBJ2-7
TGTGCCAGCAGCTCGAGGCGGTCGTACGAGCAGTACTTC
CASSSRRSYEQYF
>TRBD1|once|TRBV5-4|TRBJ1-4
TGTGCCAGCAGCCAAGGACAGGGGGAGGTTGAAAAACTGTTTTTT
CASSQGQGEVEKLFF
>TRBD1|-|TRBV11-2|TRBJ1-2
TGTGCCAGCAGCCCCCTCGGGACAGGGGTTGGCTACACCTTC
CASSPLGTGVGYTF
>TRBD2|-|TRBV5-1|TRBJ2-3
TGCGCCAGCAGCTTAAGGACTAGCGGGGGCCCAAGCACAGATACGCAGTATTTT
CASSLRTSGGPSTDTQYF
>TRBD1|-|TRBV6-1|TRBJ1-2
TGTGCCAGCAGCGCGGACAGGGCCAACTATGGCTACACCTTC
CASSADRANYGYTF
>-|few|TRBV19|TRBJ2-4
TGTGCCAGTAGTATTGGGTCCGGGGACATTCAGTACTTC
CASSIGSGDIQYF
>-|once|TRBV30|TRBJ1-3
TGTGCCTGGAGTGAGGGGGAAAGTGGAAACACCATATATTTT
CAWSEGESGNTIYF
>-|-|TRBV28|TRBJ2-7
TGTGCCAGCAGGCAGGGGTCGACATTATACGAGCAGTACTTC
CASRQGSTLYEQYF
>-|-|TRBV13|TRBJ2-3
TGTGCCAGCAGCTTCTCCGGGACTAGCACAGATACGCAGTATTTT
CASSFSGTSTDTQYF
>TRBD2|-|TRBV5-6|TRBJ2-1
TGTGCCAGCAGCTTGTGGGGTAGCGGGCAAACTCGGTACAATGAGCAGTTCTTC
CASSLWGSGQTRYNEQFF
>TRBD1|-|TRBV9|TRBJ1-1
TGTGCCAGCAGCGGACGGACAGGGTCGAGCACTGAAGCTTTCTTT
CASSGRTGSSTEAFF
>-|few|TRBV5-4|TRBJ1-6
TGTGCCAGCAGCTTGGACTTTTCACCCCTCCACTTT
CASSLDFSPLHF
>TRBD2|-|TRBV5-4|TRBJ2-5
TGTGCCAGCAGCCTCCCCCGCAGCGGGGACCACCAAGAGACCCAGTACTTC
CASSLPRSGDHQETQYF
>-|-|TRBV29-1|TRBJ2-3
TGCAGCGGGGGGGGCGGAAACACAGATACGCAGTATTTT
CSGGGGNTDTQYF